These 6 T cell receptor beta chains share one sample of origin, sequenced in a study of control samples from healthy donors and cancer patients. This table comes from immunoSEQ multiplex PCR, and its TCRdb copy is limited to in-frame clones, with some not included. The sample contains roughly 55,000 clones, 90% to 97% of which appear only once. Specimen: blood. All receptors derive from a woman aged 18-29 years in good health.

This chain connects TRBV11-2 to TRBJ2-7; 10 bases match TRBD1. There are 16 residues in the CDR3. CDR1 and CDR2 from the germline V gene are SGHAT and FQNNGV. Losses at the gene ends were 2 bases for V and 4 bases for J; bases not matched to a gene: 8. The CDR3 sequence is CASSLTFGQGDYEQYF. The CDR3 region has the DNA TGTGCCAGCAGCTTAACCTTTGGACAGGGGGATTACGAGCAGTACTTC.

The rearrangement joins TRBV21-1 to TRBJ1-1; no check of the table's D call, TRBD1, against the DNA was made. TRBV21-1 is a pseudogene segment. This CDR3 spans 17 amino acids. The CDR3 DNA follows: TGTGCCAGCAGCCACAGGGGGGGGGCCAGGGAGAACACTGAAGCTTTCTTT. Encoded protein: CASSHRGGARENTEAFF.

The chain couples TRBV27 to TRBJ2-7; D tentatively fits TRBD1 or TRBD2 (5 bases each). Germline CDR1 MNHEY, CDR2 SMNVEV (reference sequence). The germline V and J ends were trimmed by 6 bases and 3 bases, with 21 bases remaining between them. CDR3 length: 16 residues. CDR3 loop: CASSTGSSPGLYEQYF. CDR3 coding DNA: TGTGCCAGCAGCACAGGTTCCTCCCCTGGACTCTACGAGCAGTACTTC.

The rearrangement uses TRBV5-1 and TRBJ2-5, with TRBD2 matching over 12 bases. The CDR3 sequence is 17 residues long. V was clipped by 4 bases and J by 9 bases; unmatched bases: 16. Germline values: CDR1 SGHRS, CDR2 YFSETQ. The CDR3 DNA reads as TGCGCCAGCAGCATCACAACACAGACTAGCGGGGGAGGATCCCAGTACTTC. Protein: CASSITTQTSGGGSQYF.

V and J are TRBV7-2 and TRBJ2-7, with D perhaps TRBD2 (7 bases). The germline CDR1 and CDR2 sequences are SGHTA and FQGNSA. The CDR3 totals 16 residues. The germline V and J ends were trimmed by 10 bases and 6 bases, with 28 bases remaining between them. CDR3 nucleotides: TGTGCCACCCGAAGGGGAGGGGGGGCCAGTATCGGCGAGCAGTACTTC. This encodes CATRRGGGASIGEQYF. The full variable domain, rest sourced from reference TRBV7-2 and TRBJ2-7, is GAGVSQSPSNKVTEKGKDVELRCDPISGHTALYWYRQSLGQGLEFLIYFQGNSAPDKSGLPSDRFSAERTGGSVSTLTIQRTQQEDSAVYLCATRRGGGASIGEQYFGPGTRLTVT.

This clone was observed once. V gene TRBV21-1 combines with J gene TRBJ1-1; the table names TRBD1, a call not compared with the DNA. TRBV21-1 constitutes a pseudogene. The CDR3 spans 15 residues. CDR3 nucleotide sequence: TGTGCCAGCAGCAAAGAGGGACAGGGTAGGACTGAAGCTTTCTTT. This translates into CASSKEGQGRTEAFF.